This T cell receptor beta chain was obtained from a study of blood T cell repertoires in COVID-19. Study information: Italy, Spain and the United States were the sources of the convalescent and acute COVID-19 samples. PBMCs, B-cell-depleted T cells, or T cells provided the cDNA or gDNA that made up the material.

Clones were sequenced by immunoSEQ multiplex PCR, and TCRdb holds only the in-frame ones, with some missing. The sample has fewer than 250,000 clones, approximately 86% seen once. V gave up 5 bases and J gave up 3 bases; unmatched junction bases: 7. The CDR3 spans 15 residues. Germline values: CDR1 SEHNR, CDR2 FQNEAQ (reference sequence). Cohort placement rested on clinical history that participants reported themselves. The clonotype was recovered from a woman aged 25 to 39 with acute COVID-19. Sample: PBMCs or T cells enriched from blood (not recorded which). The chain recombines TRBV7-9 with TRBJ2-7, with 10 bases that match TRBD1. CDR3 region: CASSLARTGGYEQYF. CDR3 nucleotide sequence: TGTGCCAGCAGCCTTGCACGGACAGGGGGCTACGAGCAGTACTTC. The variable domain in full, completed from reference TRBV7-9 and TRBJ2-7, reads DTGVSQNPRHKITKRGQNVTFRCDPISEHNRLYWYRQTLGQGPEFLTYFQNEAQLEKSRLLSDRFSAERPKGSFSTLEIQRTEQGDSAMYLCASSLARTGGYEQYFGPGTRLTVT.